This T cell receptor (beta chain) came from a study of shared clonotypes between healthy human individuals. Notes on this clone: Its antigen remains unidentified.

General study points: Researchers found naive subsets generally carried larger estimated richness than memory subsets. Represented diversity, genetic and exposure-history alike, was limited by few donors.

The method was immunoSEQ multiplex PCR; TCRdb's version includes in-frame clones alone and lacks a portion of them. The profile covers some 2.1 million clones, with less than 95% appearing a single time and 0.9% to 1.3% taken by the ten largest. Naive CD8 cells were CD45RO-negative, positively selected for CCR7, excluding terminally differentiated effector memory CD45RA+ cells. The V gene end was trimmed by 6 bases and the J gene end by 8 bases; junction bases not matched to a gene: 12. This CDR3 has 14 residues. Looked up from germline, CDR1 is MDHEN and CDR2 is SYDVKM. This clonotype was obtained from a young man in good health. Source material: naive CD8+ T cells sorted from blood. The J gene is TRBJ1-2, the V gene TRBV28; 7 bases line up with TRBD1. CDR3 coding DNA: TGTGCCAGCAGAGAGACAGGGCCGCTTAGAGGCTACACCTTC. Translation: CASRETGPLRGYTF.